What follows describes a single TCR beta chain. A much larger clonotype is one base distant, so this may be a read error. Through a sample-barcoded 5' primer and a J-beta primer mix, a second PCR was run for roughly 6 to 12 cycles. MiXCR, run by TCRdb on the 5' RACE reads, gives a single entry per CDR3 protein. The sample gives around 400,000 distinct CDR3 sequences, approximately 47% of which show up once; under 65% is in the top ten. The data originate from a study of blood T cells in healthy people across ages. Germline lookup yields CDR1 SGHTA and CDR2 FQGNSA. This CDR3 contains 14 residues. In terms of origin and age, donors were healthy Caucasian individuals from Russia aged 6 to 90.

Sequencing was carried out using blood. The V and J genes are TRBV7-2 and TRBJ2-7, with a tentative D call TRBD1 (6 bases). The source is a man in his 60s in good health. The CDR3 sequence: CASSIETGNYKQYF. Here the CDR3 DNA reads TGTGCCAGCAGCATTGAGACAGGTAACTACAAGCAGTACTTC.